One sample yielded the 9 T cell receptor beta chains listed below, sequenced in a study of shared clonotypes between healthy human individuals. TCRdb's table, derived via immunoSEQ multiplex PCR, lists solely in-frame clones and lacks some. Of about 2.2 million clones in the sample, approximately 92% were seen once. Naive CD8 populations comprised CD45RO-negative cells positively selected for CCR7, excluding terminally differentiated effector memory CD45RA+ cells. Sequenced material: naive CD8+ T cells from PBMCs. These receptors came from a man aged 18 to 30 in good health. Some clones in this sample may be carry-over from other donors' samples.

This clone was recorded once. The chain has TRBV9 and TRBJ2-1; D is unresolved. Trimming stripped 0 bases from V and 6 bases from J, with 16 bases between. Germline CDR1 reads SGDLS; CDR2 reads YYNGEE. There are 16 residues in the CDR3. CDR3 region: CASSVGSRSPINEQFF. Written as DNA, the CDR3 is TGTGCCAGCAGCGTAGGCTCGCGGAGTCCTATCAATGAGCAGTTCTTC.

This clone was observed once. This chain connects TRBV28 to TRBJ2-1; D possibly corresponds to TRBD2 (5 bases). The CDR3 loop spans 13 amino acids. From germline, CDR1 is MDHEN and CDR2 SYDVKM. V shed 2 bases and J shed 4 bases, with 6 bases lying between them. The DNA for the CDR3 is TGTGCCAGCAGTTTACAGCGGTACAATGAGCAGTTCTTC. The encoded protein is CASSLQRYNEQFF.

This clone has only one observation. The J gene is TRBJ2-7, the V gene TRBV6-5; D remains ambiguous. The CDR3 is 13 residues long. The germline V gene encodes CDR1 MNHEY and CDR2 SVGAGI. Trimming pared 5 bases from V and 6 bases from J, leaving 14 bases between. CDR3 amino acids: CASSNPWPGEQYF. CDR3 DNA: TGTGCCAGCAGTAACCCTTGGCCGGGCGAGCAGTACTTC.

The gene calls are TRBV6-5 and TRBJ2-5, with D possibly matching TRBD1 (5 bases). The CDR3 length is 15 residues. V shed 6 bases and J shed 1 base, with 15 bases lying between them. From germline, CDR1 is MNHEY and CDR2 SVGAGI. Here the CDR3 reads CASSPPRGLQETQYF. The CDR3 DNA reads TGTGCCAGCAGCCCTCCTAGGGGCCTCCAAGAGACCCAGTACTTC.

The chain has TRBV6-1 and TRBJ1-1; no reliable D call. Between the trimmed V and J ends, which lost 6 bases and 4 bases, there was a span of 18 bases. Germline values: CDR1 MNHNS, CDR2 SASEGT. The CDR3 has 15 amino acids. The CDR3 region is CASRDRVPLSTEAFF. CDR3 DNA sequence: TGTGCCAGCAGGGATCGTGTTCCACTTAGCACTGAAGCTTTCTTT.

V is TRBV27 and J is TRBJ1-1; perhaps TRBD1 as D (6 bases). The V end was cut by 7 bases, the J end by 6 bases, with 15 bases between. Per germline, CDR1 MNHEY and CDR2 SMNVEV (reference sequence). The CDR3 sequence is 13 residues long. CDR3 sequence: CASTVQGSAEAFF. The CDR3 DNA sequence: TGTGCCAGCACCGTACAGGGTTCGGCTGAAGCTTTCTTT.

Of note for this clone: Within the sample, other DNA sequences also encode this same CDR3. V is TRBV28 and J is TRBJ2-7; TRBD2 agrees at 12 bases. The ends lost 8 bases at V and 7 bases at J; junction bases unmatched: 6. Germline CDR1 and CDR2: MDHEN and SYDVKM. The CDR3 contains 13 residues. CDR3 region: CASSLAGGYEQYF. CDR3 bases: TGTGCCAGCTCACTAGCGGGAGGTTATGAGCAGTACTTC.

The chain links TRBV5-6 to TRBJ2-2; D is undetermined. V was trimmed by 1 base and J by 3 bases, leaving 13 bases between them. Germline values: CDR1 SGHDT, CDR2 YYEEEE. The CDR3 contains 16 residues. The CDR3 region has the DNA TGTGCCAGCAGCTTGCGGGTCCACGAGTACACCGGGGAGCTGTTTTTT. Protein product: CASSLRVHEYTGELFF.

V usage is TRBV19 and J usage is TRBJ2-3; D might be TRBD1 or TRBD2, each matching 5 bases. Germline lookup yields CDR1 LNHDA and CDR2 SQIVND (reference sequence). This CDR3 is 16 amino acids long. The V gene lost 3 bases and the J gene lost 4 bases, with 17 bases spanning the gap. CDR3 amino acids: CASSMGPSGRADTQYF. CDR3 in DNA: TGTGCCAGTAGTATGGGACCTTCAGGAAGGGCAGATACGCAGTATTTT.